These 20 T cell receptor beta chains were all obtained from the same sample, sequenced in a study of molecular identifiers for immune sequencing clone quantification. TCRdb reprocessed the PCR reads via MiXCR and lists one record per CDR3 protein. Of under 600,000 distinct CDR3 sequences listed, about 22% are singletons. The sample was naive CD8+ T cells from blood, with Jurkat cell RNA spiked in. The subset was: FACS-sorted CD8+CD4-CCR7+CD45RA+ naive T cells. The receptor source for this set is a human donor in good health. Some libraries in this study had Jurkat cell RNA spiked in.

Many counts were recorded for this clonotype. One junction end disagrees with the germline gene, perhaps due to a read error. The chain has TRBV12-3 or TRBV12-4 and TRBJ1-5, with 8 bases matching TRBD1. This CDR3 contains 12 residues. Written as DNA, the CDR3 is TGTGCCAGCAGTTTAGGGGGACAGGAGGACTGCTTT. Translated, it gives CASSLGGQEDCF.

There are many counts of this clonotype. CDR3 amino acids: CASSVFGGGATEAFF. The CDR3 DNA reads as TGTGCCAGCAGTGTGTTCGGGGGGGGCGCGACTGAAGCTTTCTTT. The chain combines TRBV25-1 with TRBJ1-1, with D maybe TRBD1 (6 bases). Germline lookup yields CDR1 MGHDK and CDR2 SYGVNS. Trimming pared 4 bases from V and 5 bases from J, leaving 17 bases between. There are 15 residues in the CDR3. Looking up the rest from reference TRBV25-1 and TRBJ1-1 gives the full variable domain: EADIYQTPRYLVIGTGKKITLECSQTMGHDKMYWYQQDPGMELHLIHYSYGVNSTEKGDLSSESTVSRIRTEHFPLTLESARPSHTSQYLCASSVFGGGATEAFFGQGTRLTVV.

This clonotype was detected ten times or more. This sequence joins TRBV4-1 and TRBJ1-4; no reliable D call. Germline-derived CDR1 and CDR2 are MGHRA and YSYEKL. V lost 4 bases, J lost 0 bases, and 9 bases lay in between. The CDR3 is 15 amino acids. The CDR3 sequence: CASSLRSATNEKLFF. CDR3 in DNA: TGCGCCAGCAGCCTTCGATCTGCAACTAATGAAAAACTGTTTTTT.

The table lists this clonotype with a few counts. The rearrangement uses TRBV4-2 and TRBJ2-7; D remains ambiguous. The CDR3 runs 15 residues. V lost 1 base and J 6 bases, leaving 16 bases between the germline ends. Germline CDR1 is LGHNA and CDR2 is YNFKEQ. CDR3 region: CASSQGVASSSEQYF. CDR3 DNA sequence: TGTGCCAGCAGCCAAGGGGTGGCTAGTTCAAGCGAGCAGTACTTC.

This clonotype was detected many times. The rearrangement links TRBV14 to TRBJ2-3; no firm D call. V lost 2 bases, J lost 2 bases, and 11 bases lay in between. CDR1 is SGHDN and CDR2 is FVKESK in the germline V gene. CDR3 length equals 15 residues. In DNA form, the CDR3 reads TGTGCCAGCAGCCAATCGGGTTTCTTCACAGATACGCAGTATTTT. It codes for CASSQSGFFTDTQYF. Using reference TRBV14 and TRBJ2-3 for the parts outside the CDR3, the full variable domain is EAGVTQFPSHSVIEKGQTVTLRCDPISGHDNLYWYRRVMGKEIKFLLHFVKESKQDESGMPNNRFLAERTGGTYSTLKVQPAELEDSGVYFCASSQSGFFTDTQYFGPGTRLTVL.

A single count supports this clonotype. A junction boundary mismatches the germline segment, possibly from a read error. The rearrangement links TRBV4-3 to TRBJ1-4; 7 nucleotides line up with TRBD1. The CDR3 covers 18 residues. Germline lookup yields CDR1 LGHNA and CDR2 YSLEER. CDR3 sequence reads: CASSQDPLDRQTDEKLFF. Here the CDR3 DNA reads TGCGCCAGCAGCCAAGATCCATTGGACAGGCAAACTGATGAAAAACTGTTTTTT.

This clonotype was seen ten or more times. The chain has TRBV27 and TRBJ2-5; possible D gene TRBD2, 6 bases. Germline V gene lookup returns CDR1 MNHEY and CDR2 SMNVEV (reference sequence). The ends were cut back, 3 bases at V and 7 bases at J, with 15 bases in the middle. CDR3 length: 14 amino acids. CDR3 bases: TGTGCCAGCAGTTTCTCGGGCGGGGTAGGGACCCAGTACTTC. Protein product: CASSFSGGVGTQYF.

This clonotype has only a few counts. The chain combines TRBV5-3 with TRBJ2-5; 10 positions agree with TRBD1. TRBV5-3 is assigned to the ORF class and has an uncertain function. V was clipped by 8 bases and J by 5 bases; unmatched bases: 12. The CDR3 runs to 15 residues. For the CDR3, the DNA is TGTGCCAGCAGCCCGGGACAGGGGCTTCGGGAGACCCAGTACTTC. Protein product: CASSPGQGLRETQYF.

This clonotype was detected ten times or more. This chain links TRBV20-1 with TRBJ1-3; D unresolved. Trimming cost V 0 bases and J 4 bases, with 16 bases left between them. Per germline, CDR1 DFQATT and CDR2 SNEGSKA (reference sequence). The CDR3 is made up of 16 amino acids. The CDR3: CSARESLSRVGNTIYF. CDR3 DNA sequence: TGCAGTGCTAGAGAGTCACTTTCCCGAGTCGGAAACACCATATATTTT.

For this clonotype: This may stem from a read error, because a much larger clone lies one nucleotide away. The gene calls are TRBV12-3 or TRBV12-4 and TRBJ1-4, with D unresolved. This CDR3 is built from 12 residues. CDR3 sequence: CASTGSNEKLSF. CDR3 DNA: TGTGCCAGCACTGGCTCTAATGAAAAACTGTCTTTT.

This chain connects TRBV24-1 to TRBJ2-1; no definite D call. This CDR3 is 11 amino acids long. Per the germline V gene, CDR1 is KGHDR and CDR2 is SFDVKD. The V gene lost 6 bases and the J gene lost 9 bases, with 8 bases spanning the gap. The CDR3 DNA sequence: TGTGCCACCAGTTTGGGTACTGAGCAGTTCTTC. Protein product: CATSLGTEQFF.

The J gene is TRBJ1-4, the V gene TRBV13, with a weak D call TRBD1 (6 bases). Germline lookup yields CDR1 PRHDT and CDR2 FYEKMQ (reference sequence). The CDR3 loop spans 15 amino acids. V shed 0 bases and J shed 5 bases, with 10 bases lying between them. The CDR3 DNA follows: TGTGCCAGCAGCTTAGGGACAGGAGGGAATGAAAAACTGTTTTTT. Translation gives CASSLGTGGNEKLFF.

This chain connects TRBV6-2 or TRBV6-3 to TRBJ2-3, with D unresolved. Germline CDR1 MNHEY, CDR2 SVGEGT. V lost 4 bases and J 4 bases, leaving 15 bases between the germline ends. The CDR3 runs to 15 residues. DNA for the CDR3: TGTGCCAGCAGTTGGCTTACCCAGAGCGCAGATACGCAGTATTTT. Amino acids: CASSWLTQSADTQYF.

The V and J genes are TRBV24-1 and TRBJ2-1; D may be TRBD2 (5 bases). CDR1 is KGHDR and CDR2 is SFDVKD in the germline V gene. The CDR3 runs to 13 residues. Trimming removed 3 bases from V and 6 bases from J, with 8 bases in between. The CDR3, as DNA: TGTGCCACCAGTGATAAACTAGGCAATGAGCAGTTCTTC. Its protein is CATSDKLGNEQFF.

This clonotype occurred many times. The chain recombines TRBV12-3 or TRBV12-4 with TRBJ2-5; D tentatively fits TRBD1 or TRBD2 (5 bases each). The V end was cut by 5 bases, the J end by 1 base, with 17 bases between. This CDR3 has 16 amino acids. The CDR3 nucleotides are TGTGCCAGCAGTGCCCGGGACCCCGTAAGCCAAGAGACCCAGTACTTC. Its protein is CASSARDPVSQETQYF.

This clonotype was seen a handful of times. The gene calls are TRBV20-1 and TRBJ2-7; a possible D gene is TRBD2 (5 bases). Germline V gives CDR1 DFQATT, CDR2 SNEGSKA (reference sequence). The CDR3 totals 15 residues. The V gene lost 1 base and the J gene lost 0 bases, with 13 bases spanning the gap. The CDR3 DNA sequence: TGCAGTGCTAGAGTCAGAGGGAGCCTCTCCTACGAGCAGTACTTC. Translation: CSARVRGSLSYEQYF.

The CDR3 region has the DNA TGTGCCTGGAGTGTACACGAGTGGGCTGGTGAAAAACTGTTTTTT. Amino acids: CAWSVHEWAGEKLFF. The chain links TRBV30 to TRBJ1-4; D is ambiguous. Germline V lookup: CDR1 GTSNPN, CDR2 SVGIG (reference sequence). The CDR3 contains 15 residues. Trimming removed 0 bases from V and 7 bases from J, with 15 bases in between.

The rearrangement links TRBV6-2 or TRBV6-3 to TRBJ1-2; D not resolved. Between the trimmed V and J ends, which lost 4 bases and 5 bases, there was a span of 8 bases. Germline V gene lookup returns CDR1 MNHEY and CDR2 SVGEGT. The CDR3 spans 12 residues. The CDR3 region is CASSLSEYGYTF. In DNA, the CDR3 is TGTGCCAGCAGTTTGTCCGAGTATGGCTACACCTTC.

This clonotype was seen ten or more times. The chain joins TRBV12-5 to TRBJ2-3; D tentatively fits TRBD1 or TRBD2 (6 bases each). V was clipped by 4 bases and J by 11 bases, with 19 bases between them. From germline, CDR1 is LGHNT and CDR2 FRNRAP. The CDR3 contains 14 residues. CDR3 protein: CASGWAGGPNWQYF. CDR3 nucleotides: TGTGCTAGTGGTTGGGCCGGGGGCCCCAATTGGCAGTATTTT.

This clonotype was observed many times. The CDR3 is CASSQDPRTSYNEQFF. As DNA, the CDR3 is TGCGCCAGCAGCCAAGATCCGAGGACTAGTTACAATGAGCAGTTCTTC. V is TRBV4-3 and J is TRBJ2-1; 7 bases are shared with TRBD2. CDR3 length equals 16 residues. Germline values: CDR1 LGHNA, CDR2 YSLEER. V lost 0 bases and J lost 4; bases outside the gene matches: 6.